The 14 T cell receptor beta chains listed next were all sequenced from one sample in a study of blood T cell repertoires in COVID-19. Libraries were prepared by immunoSEQ multiplex PCR; TCRdb keeps only in-frame clonotypes and omits some of them. The sample has 130,000 to 150,000 clones; around 90% are singletons. The sample consisted of peripheral blood. The receptor set was obtained from a woman aged 45-59 years with acute or convalescent COVID-19.

J is TRBJ1-5 and V is TRBV30; the match to TRBD1 covers 12 bases. Germline V lookup: CDR1 GTSNPN, CDR2 SVGIG (reference sequence). The V gene end was trimmed by 3 bases and the J gene end by 5 bases; junction bases not matched to a gene: 5. The CDR3 runs 15 residues. CDR3 bases: TGTGCCTGGAGGGGGACAGGGGGCGCTTATCAGCCCCAGCATTTT. It translates to CAWRGTGGAYQPQHF.

A few counts support this clone. One end of the junction varies from germline; a read error may be responsible. This rearrangement joins TRBV3-1 (or the pseudogene TRBV3-2) to TRBJ1-1; D is unclear. Germline V gives CDR1 LGHDT, CDR2 YNNKEL (reference sequence). CDR3 size: 13 residues. The CDR3 region is CASSQLINSEAFF. CDR3 DNA: TGTGCCAGCAGCCAACTGATTAACAGTGAAGCTTTCTTT.

This clone was recorded at least ten times. The chain carries TRBV7-9 and TRBJ2-1; TRBD2 aligns across 10 bases. CDR1 and CDR2 (germline): SEHNR, FQNEAQ (reference sequence). The CDR3 runs 16 residues. V shed 5 bases, J shed 3 bases, and the junction held 7 bases outside the gene matches. The CDR3: CASSTGGTSDYNEQFF. The CDR3, as DNA: TGTGCCAGCAGCACAGGGGGGACTAGCGACTACAATGAGCAGTTCTTC.

This clone was detected once. The chain joins TRBV6-5 to TRBJ2-1, with D perhaps matching TRBD2 (6 bases). There are 15 residues in the CDR3. V lost 10 bases to trimming and J lost 2 bases, with 18 bases between them. CDR1 is MNHEY, CDR2 SVGAGI, per germline. CDR3 loop: CAISKGRGPYNEQFF. The CDR3 coding sequence is TGTGCCATCTCAAAGGGGCGGGGACCCTACAATGAGCAGTTCTTC.

The chain combines TRBV7-6 with TRBJ2-3, with a weak D call TRBD2 (6 bases). The CDR3 consists of 15 residues. Trimming cost V 0 bases and J 2 bases, with 9 bases left between them. Per the germline V gene, CDR1 is SGHVS and CDR2 is FNYEAQ. CDR3 in amino acids: CASSLAASDTDTQYF. The CDR3 region has the DNA TGTGCCAGCAGCTTAGCAGCTAGCGACACAGATACGCAGTATTTT.

The J gene is TRBJ2-1, the V gene TRBV5-1, with TRBD2 matching over 14 bases. Germline values: CDR1 SGHRS, CDR2 YFSETQ. CDR3 length: 18 amino acids. V shed 7 bases, J shed 0 bases, and the junction held 9 bases outside the gene matches. CDR3 nucleotide sequence: TGCGCCAGCGGTTCCGGGACTAGCGGGAGTAGCTCCTACAATGAGCAGTTCTTC. The encoded protein is CASGSGTSGSSSYNEQFF.

V usage is TRBV18 and J usage is TRBJ1-6, with TRBD1 matching over 7 bases. This CDR3 is 14 amino acids long. J gave up 6 bases and V 5 bases, and 4 bases lay outside the gene matches. Germline-derived CDR1 and CDR2 are KGHSH and LQKENI. CDR3 nucleotides: TGTGCCAGCTCAGCTCAGGGGGTTAATTCACCCCTCCACTTT. Its protein product is CASSAQGVNSPLHF.

This clone was counted a few times. The chain carries TRBV12-3 or TRBV12-4 and TRBJ1-4; no definite D call. The CDR3 contains 13 residues. Trimming stripped 8 bases from V and 2 bases from J, with 9 bases between. The CDR3 loop is CASLEGTNEKLFF. The CDR3 DNA is TGTGCCAGCCTAGAAGGTACTAATGAAAAACTGTTTTTT.

This chain uses TRBV3-1 (or the pseudogene TRBV3-2) with TRBJ1-5; a possible D gene is TRBD1 (6 bases). The CDR3 runs to 14 residues. Per the germline V gene, CDR1 is LGHDT and CDR2 is YNNKEL (reference sequence). Trimming removed 0 bases from V and 6 bases from J, with 9 bases in between. For the CDR3, the DNA is TGTGCCAGCAGCCAAGAGTACAGGGTTCAGCCCCAGCATTTT. Protein product: CASSQEYRVQPQHF.

The genes are TRBV25-1 and TRBJ2-5, with D tentatively TRBD2 (5 bases). Germline V gene data show CDR1 as MGHDK and CDR2 as SYGVNS. The V end was cut by 8 bases, the J end by 2 bases, with 9 bases between. This CDR3 spans 12 amino acids. The DNA for the CDR3 is TGTGCCAGCGGAGGTCGGCAAGAGACCCAGTACTTC. It translates to CASGGRQETQYF.

Comment on this clone: Other DNA variants within this sample encode the same CDR3. The chain employs TRBV6-5 and TRBJ1-2; 9 bases line up with TRBD1. V was pared by 5 bases and J by 2 bases, with 6 bases of the junction left unmatched. There are 15 residues in the CDR3. Germline CDR1 MNHEY, CDR2 SVGAGI. In DNA, the CDR3 is TGTGCCAGCAGTACCCGGGACAGGGCAAACTATGGCTACACCTTC. Its translation: CASSTRDRANYGYTF.

This clone showed up just a few times. The chain recombines TRBV19 with TRBJ2-7; the match to TRBD1 covers 10 bases. Germline trimming cut 8 bases from V and 3 bases from J; bases unmatched to any gene: 1. CDR1 is LNHDA, CDR2 SQIVND, per germline (reference sequence). The CDR3 extends over 12 amino acids. CDR3 loop: CASGDRGYEQYF. DNA for the CDR3: TGTGCCAGTGGGGACAGGGGCTACGAGCAGTACTTC.

This clone was counted a single time. The gene calls are TRBV3-1 (or the pseudogene TRBV3-2) and TRBJ1-1; D not resolved. The CDR3 is 13 residues long. Germline V gene data show CDR1 as LGHDT and CDR2 as YNNKEL (reference sequence). V was cut by 3 bases and J by 4 bases, with 9 bases left in between. The CDR3 is CASSQGGSTEAFF. Written as DNA, the CDR3 is TGTGCCAGCAGCCAGGGAGGTAGCACTGAAGCTTTCTTT.

The rearrangement links TRBV19 to TRBJ2-5; TRBD1 matches 7 bases. Germline trimming cut 3 bases from V and 5 bases from J; bases unmatched to any gene: 3. The CDR3 covers 13 residues. Germline V gene sequence: CDR1 LNHDA, CDR2 SQIVND (reference sequence). The CDR3 sequence: CASSMGRGETQYF. The CDR3 DNA reads TGTGCCAGTAGTATGGGCAGGGGGGAGACCCAGTACTTC.